A single sample gave rise to the 26 T cell receptor beta chains below, sequenced in a study of blood T cells in healthy people across ages. Next came a second PCR, run for about 7 to 11 cycles, which used a sample-barcoded 5' primer along with a J-beta primer mix. TCRdb recomputed calls from the 5' RACE reads with MiXCR, one row per CDR3 protein. The sample has 910,000 or so distinct CDR3 sequences, around 54% seen once. The sample consisted of blood. These receptors were taken from a woman aged 55-75 years in good health.

There are many counts of this clonotype. The V gene is TRBV7-2, the J gene TRBJ2-7, with D possibly matching TRBD1 (6 bases). The CDR3 spans 13 residues. The V gene's germline CDR1 is SGHTA and CDR2 FQGNSA. V lost 1 base, J lost 3 bases, and 7 bases lay in between. CDR3 sequence reads: CASSLEGGYEQYF. DNA of the CDR3: TGTGCCAGCAGCTTAGAAGGGGGCTACGAGCAGTACTTC.

The J gene is TRBJ2-7, the V gene TRBV28; tentative D call: TRBD1 (6 bases). CDR3 length: 15 residues. CDR1 is MDHEN, CDR2 SYDVKM, per germline. Trimming removed 3 bases from V and 4 bases from J, with 16 bases in between. Here the CDR3 DNA reads TGTGCCAGCAGTTTCACCGGGACATCGAAATACGAGCAGTACGTC. It translates to CASSFTGTSKYEQYV.

This sequence joins TRBV4-1 and TRBJ2-4; 9 bases line up with TRBD2. The DNA end is a closer match to TRBJ2-7, so the J assignment may be wrong. Germline values: CDR1 MGHRA, CDR2 YSYEKL. There are 15 residues in the CDR3. CDR3: CASSQTGTSTYEQYF. Here the CDR3 DNA reads TGCGCCAGCAGCCAAACCGGGACTAGCACCTACGAGCAGTACTTC.

The CDR3 protein is CASSYRISEFQETQYF. The DNA of the CDR3 is TGTGCCAGCAGTTACAGGATTAGCGAATTCCAAGAGACCCAGTACTTC. This sequence joins TRBV12-3 or TRBV12-4 and TRBJ2-5; either TRBD1 or TRBD2 may fit D (5 bases each). CDR3 length: 16 residues. Trimming took 4 bases from V and 1 from J, leaving 16 bases between them.

The V gene is TRBV6-5, the J gene TRBJ2-5; weak D call: TRBD2 (5 bases). The better agreement between TRBJ2-7 and the DNA end casts doubt on the J call. Germline V gene lookup returns CDR1 MNHEY and CDR2 SVGAGI. The CDR3 contains 16 residues. The CDR3 here is CASSYSSGNIPYEQYF. The CDR3 bases are TGTGCCAGCAGTTACTCGTCCGGGAACATCCCTTACGAGCAGTACTTC.

The chain recombines TRBV6-2 or TRBV6-3 with TRBJ2-3, with D perhaps TRBD2 (5 bases). The V and J ends lost 10 bases and 9 bases respectively, with 20 bases between them. Germline assignment: CDR1 MNHEY and CDR2 SVGEGT. The length of the CDR3 is 13 residues. CDR3 nucleotide sequence: TGTGCCACCGTACCAGCGGCCGGTAACACGCAGTATTTT. Its protein product is CATVPAAGNTQYF.

This chain joins TRBV20-1 and TRBJ2-3, with D unclear. Trimming removed 3 bases at V and 4 bases at J, with 11 bases between. The germline V gene has CDR1 DFQATT and CDR2 SNEGSKA (reference sequence). This CDR3 comprises 13 residues. The CDR3 DNA is TGCAGTGCTAGCACGACGGTTCCAGATACGCAGTATTTT. It translates to CSASTTVPDTQYF.

The chain is built from TRBV2 and TRBJ2-5, with D tentatively TRBD1 or TRBD2 (5 bases each). Trimming took 5 bases from V and 4 from J, leaving 17 bases between them. The CDR3 has 15 residues. Germline lookup yields CDR1 SNHLY and CDR2 FYNNEI. This CDR3 reads CASSRGRVDGETQYF. In nucleotides, the CDR3 is TGTGCCAGCAGTCGGGGCAGGGTCGATGGAGAGACCCAGTACTTC.

V gene TRBV15 combines with J gene TRBJ1-5, with D unclear. The germline CDR1 and CDR2 sequences are LNHNV and YYDKDF (reference sequence). This CDR3 has 12 amino acids. Trimming took 0 bases from V and 7 from J, leaving 4 bases between them. CDR3: CATSRDGQPQHF. In nucleotides, the CDR3 is TGTGCCACCAGCAGAGATGGCCAGCCCCAGCATTTT.

This sequence joins TRBV12-3 or TRBV12-4 and TRBJ2-3; 8 bases fit TRBD2. This CDR3 has 14 amino acids. The V gene end was trimmed by 4 bases and the J gene end by 4 bases; junction bases not matched to a gene: 4. The CDR3 DNA follows: TGTGCCAGCAGTTATCGCGGGAGGTCAGATACGCAGTATTTT. It translates to CASSYRGRSDTQYF.

The J gene is TRBJ2-1, the V gene TRBV9, with TRBD1 as a possible D gene (5 bases). Germline CDR1 reads SGDLS; CDR2 reads YYNGEE. The CDR3 has 14 amino acids. V lost 3 bases and J 6 bases, leaving 13 bases between the germline ends. In DNA form, the CDR3 reads TGTGCCAGCAGCGGAGGTGGGGCGATCAATGAGCAGTTCTTC. Its protein is CASSGGGAINEQFF.

This rearrangement joins TRBV20-1 to TRBJ2-1; D possibly matches TRBD1 or TRBD2 (5 bases each). CDR1 and CDR2 from the germline V gene are DFQATT and SNEGSKA (reference sequence). The length of the CDR3 is 14 residues. Trimming removed 6 bases at V and 0 bases at J, with 12 bases between. CDR3 residues: CSANRGSSYNEQFF. The CDR3 region has the DNA TGCAGTGCCAACCGGGGCAGCTCCTACAATGAGCAGTTCTTC.

The V call is TRBV6-2 or TRBV6-3, the J call TRBJ2-5, with D maybe TRBD2 (5 bases). This CDR3 region has 16 residues. Deletions cut 6 bases from V and 5 bases from J, with 22 bases between. Germline V CDR1 and CDR2: MNHEY, SVGEGT. CDR3 amino acids: CASSTGRRDGHETQYF. CDR3 coding DNA: TGTGCCAGCAGCACCGGTCGACGGGATGGTCACGAGACCCAGTACTTC.

The J gene is TRBJ2-5, the V gene TRBV7-9; possibly TRBD1 for D (5 bases). The CDR3 runs to 17 residues. Trimming took off 2 bases at V and 2 bases at J, with 18 bases between the two ends. Germline V gives CDR1 SEHNR, CDR2 FQNEAQ (reference sequence). The CDR3 DNA sequence: TGTGCCAGCAGCTTAAGTAAAGCCCCTGGGGCTCAAGAGACCCAGTACTTC. It translates to CASSLSKAPGAQETQYF.

The J gene is TRBJ2-7, the V gene TRBV28, with 10 bases identical to TRBD1. Trimming cost V 2 bases and J 9 bases; bases outside gene matches: 16. CDR3 length: 17 amino acids. CDR1 MDHEN and CDR2 SYDVKM come from the germline V gene. As DNA, the CDR3 is TGTGCCAGCAGTTTAATGCCGCCGGGACAGGGGCGCCTCGGGCAGTACTTC. Amino acids: CASSLMPPGQGRLGQYF. Full variable domain (rest looked up from reference TRBV28 and TRBJ2-7): DVKVTQSSRYLVKRTGEKVFLECVQDMDHENMFWYRQDPGLGLRLIYFSYDVKMKEKGDIPEGYSVSREKKERFSLILESASTNQTSMYLCASSLMPPGQGRLGQYFGPGTRLTVT.

The chain carries TRBV20-1 and TRBJ1-4; TRBD1 might be the D (6 bases). The V gene's germline CDR1 is DFQATT and CDR2 SNEGSKA (reference sequence). The CDR3 covers 12 residues. As DNA, the CDR3 is TGCACTCCCGGTAGGGGGGATGAAAAACTGTTTTTT. Translating gives CTPGRGDEKLFF.

This rearrangement joins TRBV20-1 to TRBJ2-1; possibly TRBD1 for D (5 bases). Deletions cut 6 bases from V and 6 bases from J, with 18 bases between. This CDR3 is 14 amino acids long. The germline gives CDR1 DFQATT, CDR2 SNEGSKA (reference sequence). CDR3 residues: CSASPYRGGNEQFF. The CDR3 bases are TGCAGTGCGAGTCCCTATAGGGGCGGCAATGAGCAGTTCTTC.

There are a few counts of this clonotype. The rearrangement uses TRBV5-1 and TRBJ2-7; TRBD2 might be the D (6 bases). CDR3 length: 17 residues. Trimming removed 0 bases from V and 0 bases from J, with 16 bases in between. Germline assignment: CDR1 SGHRS and CDR2 YFSETQ. The CDR3 reads CASSLGRSGTSSYEQYF. For the CDR3, the DNA is TGCGCCAGCAGCTTGGGCCGTTCCGGGACTTCCTCCTACGAGCAGTACTTC.

The chain has TRBV4-1 and TRBJ2-7; 10 positions agree with TRBD1. The germline V gene has CDR1 MGHRA and CDR2 YSYEKL. V lost 1 base to trimming and J lost 3 bases; unmatched junction nucleotides: 3. This CDR3 region has 15 residues. The CDR3 here is CASSQVGTGVYEQYF. CDR3 DNA: TGCGCCAGCAGCCAAGTGGGGACAGGGGTCTACGAGCAGTACTTC.

This chain uses TRBV20-1 with TRBJ2-1, with TRBD2 as a possible D gene (5 bases). Per germline, CDR1 DFQATT and CDR2 SNEGSKA (reference sequence). There are 13 residues in the CDR3. V was shortened by 8 bases and J by 5 bases, with 16 bases between the two germline ends. As DNA, the CDR3 is TGCAGTATAAGTTCGATAGCGCACAATGAGCAGTTCTTC. This encodes CSISSIAHNEQFF.

This rearrangement joins TRBV7-2 to TRBJ2-3; tentatively, D is TRBD2 (6 bases). This CDR3 has 14 amino acids. The germline gives CDR1 SGHTA, CDR2 FQGNSA. Trimming removed 2 bases from V and 8 bases from J, with 14 bases in between. The CDR3: CASSLKGRGSTQYF. The CDR3 DNA follows: TGTGCCAGCAGCTTAAAGGGACGGGGGAGTACGCAGTATTTT.

The chain couples TRBV20-1 to TRBJ2-7, with 10 bases aligning to TRBD2. The germline V gene has CDR1 DFQATT and CDR2 SNEGSKA (reference sequence). V lost 3 bases and J lost 4; bases outside the gene matches: 9. This CDR3 is built from 15 residues. CDR3 nucleotide sequence: TGCAGTGCTAGTGCCCATAGCGGGAGGCCATACGAGCAGTACTTC. It yields the protein CSASAHSGRPYEQYF.

In this sample, this clonotype turned up a few times. This sequence joins TRBV12-3 or TRBV12-4 and TRBJ2-1; D unclear. V was clipped by 3 bases and J by 9 bases, with 9 bases between them. The CDR3 is 12 amino acids. The CDR3 DNA is TGTGCCAGCAGTTTCCTCTCCGGTGAGCAGTTCTTC. Translation: CASSFLSGEQFF.

The CDR3 DNA follows: TGTGCCAGCAGTTTCTCCGGGACAGGGATCTACGAGCAGTACTTC. Its translation is CASSFSGTGIYEQYF. The chain couples TRBV27 to TRBJ2-7, with 9 nucleotides matching TRBD1. V was clipped by 3 bases and J by 3 bases; unmatched bases: 6. This CDR3 contains 15 residues. Germline V gene data show CDR1 as MNHEY and CDR2 as SMNVEV (reference sequence).

The chain joins TRBV18 to TRBJ2-5; a possible D gene is TRBD1 (5 bases). Trimming stripped 0 bases from V and 1 base from J, with 9 bases between. Germline values: CDR1 KGHSH, CDR2 LQKENI. The CDR3 loop spans 15 amino acids. The CDR3, as DNA: TGTGCCAGCTCACCACCCCGACAGACCCAAGAGACCCAGTACTTC. This sequence encodes CASSPPRQTQETQYF.

The chain recombines TRBV20-1 with TRBJ2-2; 10 nucleotides agree with TRBD2. This CDR3 contains 18 residues. From germline, CDR1 is DFQATT and CDR2 SNEGSKA (reference sequence). The trim removed 1 base at V and 4 bases at J, leaving 12 bases unmatched. DNA for the CDR3: TGCAGTGCTAGAGTTTGGACAGGACTAGCGGTCTTCACCGGGGAGCTGTTTTTT. This encodes CSARVWTGLAVFTGELFF.